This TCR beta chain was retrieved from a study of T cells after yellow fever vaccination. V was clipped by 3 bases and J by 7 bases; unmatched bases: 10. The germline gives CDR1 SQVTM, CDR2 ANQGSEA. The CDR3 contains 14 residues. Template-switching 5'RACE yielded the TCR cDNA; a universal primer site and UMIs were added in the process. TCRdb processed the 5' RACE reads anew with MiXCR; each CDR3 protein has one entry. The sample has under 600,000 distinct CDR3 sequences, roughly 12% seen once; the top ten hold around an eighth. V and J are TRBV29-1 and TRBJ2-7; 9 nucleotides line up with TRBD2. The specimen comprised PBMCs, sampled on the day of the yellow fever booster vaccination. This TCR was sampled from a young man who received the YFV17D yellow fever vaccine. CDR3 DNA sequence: TGCAGCGTTGATGGCGGGAGGGCGTCCGAGGAGCAGTACTTC. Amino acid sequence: CSVDGGRASEEQYF.